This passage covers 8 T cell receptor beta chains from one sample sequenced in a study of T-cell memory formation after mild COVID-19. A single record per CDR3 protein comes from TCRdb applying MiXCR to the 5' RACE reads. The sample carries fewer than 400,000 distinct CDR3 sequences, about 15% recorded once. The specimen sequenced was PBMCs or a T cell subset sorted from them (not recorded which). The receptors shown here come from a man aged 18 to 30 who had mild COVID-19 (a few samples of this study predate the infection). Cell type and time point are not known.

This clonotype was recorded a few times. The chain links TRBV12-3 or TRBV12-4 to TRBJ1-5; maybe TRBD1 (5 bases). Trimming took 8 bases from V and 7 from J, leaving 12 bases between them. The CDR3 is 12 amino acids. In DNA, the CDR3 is TGTGCCAGCGTCGAAGGGACCCAGCCCCAGCATTTT. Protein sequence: CASVEGTQPQHF.

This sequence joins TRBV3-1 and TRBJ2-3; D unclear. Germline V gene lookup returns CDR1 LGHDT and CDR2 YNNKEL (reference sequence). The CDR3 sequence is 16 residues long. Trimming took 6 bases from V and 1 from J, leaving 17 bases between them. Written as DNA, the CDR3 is TGTGCCAGCAGACCTGCCGCCGGCGTCGGCACAGATACGCAGTATTTT. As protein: CASRPAAGVGTDTQYF.

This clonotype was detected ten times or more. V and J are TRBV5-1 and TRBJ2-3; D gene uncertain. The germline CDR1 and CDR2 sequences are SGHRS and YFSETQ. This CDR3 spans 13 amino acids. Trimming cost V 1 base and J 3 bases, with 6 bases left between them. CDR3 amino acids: CASSLPTTDTQYF. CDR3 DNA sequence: TGCGCCAGCAGCTTGCCTACTACAGATACGCAGTATTTT.

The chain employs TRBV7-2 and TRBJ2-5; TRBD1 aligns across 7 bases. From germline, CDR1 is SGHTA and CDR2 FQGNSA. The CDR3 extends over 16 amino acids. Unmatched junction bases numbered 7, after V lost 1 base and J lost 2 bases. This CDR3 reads CASSLDWGRGQETQYF. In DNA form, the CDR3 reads TGTGCCAGCAGCTTAGATTGGGGCAGGGGGCAAGAGACCCAGTACTTC.

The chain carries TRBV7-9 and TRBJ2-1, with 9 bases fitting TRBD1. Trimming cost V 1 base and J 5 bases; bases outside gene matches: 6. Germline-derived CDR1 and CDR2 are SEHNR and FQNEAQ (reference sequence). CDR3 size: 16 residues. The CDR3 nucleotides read TGTGCCAGCAGCTTAGTTCCGGGACAGGGTAACAATGAGCAGTTCTTC. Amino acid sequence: CASSLVPGQGNNEQFF.

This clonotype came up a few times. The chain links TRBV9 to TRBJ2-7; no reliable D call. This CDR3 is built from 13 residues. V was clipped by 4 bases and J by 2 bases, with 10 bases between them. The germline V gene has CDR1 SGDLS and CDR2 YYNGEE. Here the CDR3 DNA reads TGTGCCAGCAGCCCTCCATCCCCCTACGAGCAGTACTTC. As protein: CASSPPSPYEQYF. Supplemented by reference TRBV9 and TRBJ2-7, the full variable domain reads DSGVTQTPKHLITATGQRVTLRCSPRSGDLSVYWYQQSLDQGLQFLIQYYNGEERAKGNILERFSAQQFPDLHSELNLSSLELGDSALYFCASSPPSPYEQYFGPGTRLTVT.

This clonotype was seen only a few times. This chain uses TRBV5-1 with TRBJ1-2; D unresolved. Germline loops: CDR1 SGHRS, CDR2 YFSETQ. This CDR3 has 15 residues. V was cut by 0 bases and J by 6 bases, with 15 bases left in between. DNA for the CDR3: TGCGCCAGCAGCTTGGAATTACGTCAGAGGGATGGCTACACCTTC. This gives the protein CASSLELRQRDGYTF.

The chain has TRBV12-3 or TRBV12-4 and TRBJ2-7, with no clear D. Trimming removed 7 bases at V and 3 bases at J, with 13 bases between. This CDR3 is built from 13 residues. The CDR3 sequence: CASTSQVGYEQYV. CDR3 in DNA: TGTGCCAGCACGTCACAAGTGGGCTACGAGCAGTACGTC.